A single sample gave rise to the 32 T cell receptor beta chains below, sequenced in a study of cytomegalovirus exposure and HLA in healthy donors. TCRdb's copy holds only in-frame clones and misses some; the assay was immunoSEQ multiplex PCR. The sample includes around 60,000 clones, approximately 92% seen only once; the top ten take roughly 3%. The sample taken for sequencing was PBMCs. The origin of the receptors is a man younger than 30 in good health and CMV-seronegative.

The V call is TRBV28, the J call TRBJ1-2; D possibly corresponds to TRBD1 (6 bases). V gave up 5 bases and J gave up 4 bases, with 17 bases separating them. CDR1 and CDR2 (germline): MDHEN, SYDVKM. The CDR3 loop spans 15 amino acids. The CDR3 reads CASSPSKGGSYGYTF. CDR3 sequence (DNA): TGTGCCAGCAGTCCCTCGAAGGGGGGGAGCTATGGCTACACCTTC.

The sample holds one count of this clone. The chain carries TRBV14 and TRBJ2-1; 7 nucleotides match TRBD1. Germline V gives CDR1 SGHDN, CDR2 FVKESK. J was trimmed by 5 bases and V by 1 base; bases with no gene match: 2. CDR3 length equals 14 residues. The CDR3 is CASSQGTGHNEQFF. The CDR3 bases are TGTGCCAGCAGCCAAGGGACAGGTCACAATGAGCAGTTCTTC.

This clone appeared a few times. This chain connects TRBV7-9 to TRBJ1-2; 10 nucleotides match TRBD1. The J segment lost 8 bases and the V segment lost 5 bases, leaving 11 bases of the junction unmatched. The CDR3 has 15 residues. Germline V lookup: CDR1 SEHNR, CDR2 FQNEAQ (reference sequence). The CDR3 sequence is CASSQTGGALRGYTF. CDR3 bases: TGTGCCAGCAGCCAGACAGGGGGCGCTTTGCGCGGCTACACCTTC.

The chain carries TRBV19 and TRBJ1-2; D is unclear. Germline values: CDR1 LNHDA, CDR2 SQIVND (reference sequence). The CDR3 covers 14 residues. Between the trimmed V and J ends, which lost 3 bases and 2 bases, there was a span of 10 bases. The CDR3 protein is CASSIPGANYGYTF. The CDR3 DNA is TGTGCCAGTAGTATCCCGGGTGCAAACTATGGCTACACCTTC. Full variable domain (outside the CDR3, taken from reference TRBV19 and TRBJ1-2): DGGITQSPKYLFRKEGQNVTLSCEQNLNHDAMYWYRQDPGQGLRLIYYSQIVNDFQKGDIAEGYSVSREKKESFPLTVTSAQKNPTAFYLCASSIPGANYGYTFGSGTRLTVV.

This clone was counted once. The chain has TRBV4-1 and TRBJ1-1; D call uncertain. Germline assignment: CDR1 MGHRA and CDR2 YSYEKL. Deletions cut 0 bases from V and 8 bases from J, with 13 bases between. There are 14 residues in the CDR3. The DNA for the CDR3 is TGCGCCAGCAGCCAAGATCGCCTATTCAACGAAGCTTTCTTT. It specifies CASSQDRLFNEAFF.

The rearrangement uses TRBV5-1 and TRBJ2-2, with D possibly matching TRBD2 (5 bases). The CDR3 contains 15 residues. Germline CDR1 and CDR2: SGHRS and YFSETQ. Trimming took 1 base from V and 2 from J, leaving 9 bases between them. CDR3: CASSLNRGNTGELFF. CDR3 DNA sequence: TGCGCCAGCAGCTTGAATCGGGGTAACACCGGGGAGCTGTTTTTT. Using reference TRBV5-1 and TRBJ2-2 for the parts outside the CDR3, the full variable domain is KAGVTQTPRYLIKTRGQQVTLSCSPISGHRSVSWYQQTPGQGLQFLFEYFSETQRNKGNFPGRFSGRQFSNSRSEMNVSTLELGDSALYLCASSLNRGNTGELFFGEGSRLTVL.

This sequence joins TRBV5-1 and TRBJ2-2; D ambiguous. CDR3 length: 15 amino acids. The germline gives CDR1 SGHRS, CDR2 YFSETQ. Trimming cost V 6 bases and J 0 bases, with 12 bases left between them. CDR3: CASTQDSANTGELFF. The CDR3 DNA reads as TGCGCCAGCACTCAGGATTCCGCGAACACCGGGGAGCTGTTTTTT.

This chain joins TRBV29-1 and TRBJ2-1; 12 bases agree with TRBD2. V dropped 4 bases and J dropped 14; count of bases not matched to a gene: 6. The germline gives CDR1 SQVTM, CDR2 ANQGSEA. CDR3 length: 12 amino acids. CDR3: CSVGTSGAREFF. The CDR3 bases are TGCAGCGTTGGGACTAGCGGGGCCAGGGAGTTCTTC.

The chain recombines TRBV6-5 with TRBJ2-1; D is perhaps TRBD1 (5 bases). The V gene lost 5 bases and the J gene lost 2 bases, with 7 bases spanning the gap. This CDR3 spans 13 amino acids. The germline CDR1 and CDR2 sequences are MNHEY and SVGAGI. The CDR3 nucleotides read TGTGCCAGCAGTAGGGGTCCCTACAATGAGCAGTTCTTC. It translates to CASSRGPYNEQFF.

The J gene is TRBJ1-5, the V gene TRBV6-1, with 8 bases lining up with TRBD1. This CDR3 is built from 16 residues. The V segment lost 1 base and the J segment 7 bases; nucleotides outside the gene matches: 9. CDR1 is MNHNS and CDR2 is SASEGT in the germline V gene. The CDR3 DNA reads TGTGCCAGCAGTGAAGGCCGAGGACAGGGTAGACAGCCCCAGCATTTT. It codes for CASSEGRGQGRQPQHF.

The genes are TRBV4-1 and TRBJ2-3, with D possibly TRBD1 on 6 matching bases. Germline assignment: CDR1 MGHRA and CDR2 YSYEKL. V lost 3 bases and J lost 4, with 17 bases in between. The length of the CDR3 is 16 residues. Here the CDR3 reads CASSQITGSRADTQYF. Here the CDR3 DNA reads TGCGCCAGCAGCCAGATAACAGGGTCTAGGGCAGATACGCAGTATTTT.

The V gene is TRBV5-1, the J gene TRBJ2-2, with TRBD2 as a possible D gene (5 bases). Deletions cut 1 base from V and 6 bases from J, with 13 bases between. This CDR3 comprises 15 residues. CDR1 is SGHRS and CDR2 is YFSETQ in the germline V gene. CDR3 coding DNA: TGCGCCAGCAGCTTGTTGGGAGCGGCGGCCGGGGAGCTGTTTTTT. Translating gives CASSLLGAAAGELFF.

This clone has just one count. The CDR3 reads CASSVYTSGGAGELFF. The CDR3 bases are TGCGCCAGCAGCGTCTACACTAGCGGAGGGGCCGGGGAGCTGTTTTTT. The V call is TRBV5-1, the J call TRBJ2-2, with 8 bases identical to TRBD2. This CDR3 region has 16 residues. CDR1 is SGHRS and CDR2 is YFSETQ in the germline V gene. J lost 6 bases, V lost 4 bases, and 11 bases had no gene match.

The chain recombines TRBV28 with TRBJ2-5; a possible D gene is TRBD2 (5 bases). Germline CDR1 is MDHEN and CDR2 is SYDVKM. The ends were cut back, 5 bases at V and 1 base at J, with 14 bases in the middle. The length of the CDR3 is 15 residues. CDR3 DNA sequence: TGTGCCAGCAGTCCCCCCCGGGGTGGCCAAGAGACCCAGTACTTC. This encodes CASSPPRGGQETQYF.

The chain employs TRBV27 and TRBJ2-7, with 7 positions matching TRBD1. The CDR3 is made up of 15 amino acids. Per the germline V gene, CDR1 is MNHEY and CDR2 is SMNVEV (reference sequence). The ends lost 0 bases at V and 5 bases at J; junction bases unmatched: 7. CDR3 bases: TGTGCCAGCAGTTTATCGAAGACAGGGACACACGAGCAGTACTTC. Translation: CASSLSKTGTHEQYF.

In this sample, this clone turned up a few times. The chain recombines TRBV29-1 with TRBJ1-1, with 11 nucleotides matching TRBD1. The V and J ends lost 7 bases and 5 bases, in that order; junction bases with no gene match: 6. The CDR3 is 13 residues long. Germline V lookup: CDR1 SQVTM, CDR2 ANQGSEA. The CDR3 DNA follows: TGCAGCGCTGGGACAGGGGGTGGGACTGAAGCTTTCTTT. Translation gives CSAGTGGGTEAFF.

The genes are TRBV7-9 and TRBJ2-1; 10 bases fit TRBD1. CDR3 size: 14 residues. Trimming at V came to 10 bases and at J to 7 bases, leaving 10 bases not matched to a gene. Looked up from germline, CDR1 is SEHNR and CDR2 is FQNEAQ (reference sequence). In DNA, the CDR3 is TGTGCCACGGTTGGGGACAGGGGTTTAAATGAGCAGTTCTTC. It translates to CATVGDRGLNEQFF.

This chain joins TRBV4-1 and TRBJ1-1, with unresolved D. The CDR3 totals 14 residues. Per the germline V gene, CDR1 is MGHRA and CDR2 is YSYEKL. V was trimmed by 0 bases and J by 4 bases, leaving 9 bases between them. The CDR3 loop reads CASSQEWPPTEAFF. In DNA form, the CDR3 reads TGCGCCAGCAGCCAAGAATGGCCTCCCACTGAAGCTTTCTTT.

This CDR3 is CATSRGAGRSNYGYTF. Written as DNA, the CDR3 is TGTGCCACCAGCAGAGGAGCGGGACGCAGTAACTATGGCTACACCTTC. The V call is TRBV15, the J call TRBJ1-2; D might be TRBD1 (5 bases). The V gene's germline CDR1 is LNHNV and CDR2 YYDKDF (reference sequence). V was clipped by 1 base and J by 1 base, with 13 bases between them. The CDR3 is 16 amino acids.

The DNA of the CDR3 is TGTGCCAGCAGTGAAGGTATCGGGGGACTAGCGGGGATCTCCTACAATGAGCAGTTCTTC. Translated, it gives CASSEGIGGLAGISYNEQFF. The chain is built from TRBV2 and TRBJ2-1, with TRBD2 matching 13 bases. J gave up 0 bases and V 1 base, and 9 bases lay outside the gene matches. The CDR3 is 20 residues long. CDR1 is SNHLY, CDR2 FYNNEI, per germline.

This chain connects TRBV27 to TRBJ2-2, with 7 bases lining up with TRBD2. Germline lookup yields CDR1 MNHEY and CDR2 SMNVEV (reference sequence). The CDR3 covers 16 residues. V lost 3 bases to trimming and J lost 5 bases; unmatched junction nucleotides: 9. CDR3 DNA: TGTGCCAGCAGTTTTTCCAGCGGGGAAGAGACCGGGGAGCTGTTTTTT. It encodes CASSFSSGEETGELFF.

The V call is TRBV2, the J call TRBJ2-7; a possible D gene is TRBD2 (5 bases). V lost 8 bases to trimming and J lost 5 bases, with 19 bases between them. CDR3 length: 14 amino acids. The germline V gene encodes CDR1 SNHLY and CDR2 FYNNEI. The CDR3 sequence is CASLPSRGFDEQYF. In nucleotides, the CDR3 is TGTGCCAGCCTACCGTCGCGAGGGTTCGACGAGCAGTACTTC.

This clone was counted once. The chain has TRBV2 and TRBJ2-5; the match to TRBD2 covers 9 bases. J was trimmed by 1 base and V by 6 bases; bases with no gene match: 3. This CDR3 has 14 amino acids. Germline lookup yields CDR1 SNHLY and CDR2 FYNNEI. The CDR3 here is CASRASGAQETQYF. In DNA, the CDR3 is TGTGCCAGCAGGGCTAGCGGGGCCCAAGAGACCCAGTACTTC.

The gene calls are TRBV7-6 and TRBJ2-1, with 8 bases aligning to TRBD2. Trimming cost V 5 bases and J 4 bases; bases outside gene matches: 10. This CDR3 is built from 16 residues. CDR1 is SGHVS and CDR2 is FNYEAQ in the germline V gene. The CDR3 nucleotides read TGTGCCAGCAGCCCGCCTAGAGCGGGGGCTTACAATGAGCAGTTCTTC. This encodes CASSPPRAGAYNEQFF.

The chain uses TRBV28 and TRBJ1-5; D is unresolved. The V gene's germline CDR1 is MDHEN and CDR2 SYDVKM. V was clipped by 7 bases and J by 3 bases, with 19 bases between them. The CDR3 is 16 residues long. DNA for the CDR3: TGTGCCAGCAACCCGTTGGGGAGTCAGCACAATCAGCCCCAGCATTTT. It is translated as CASNPLGSQHNQPQHF.

Here the CDR3 reads CAISEAGNRGASSYEQYF. The DNA of the CDR3 is TGTGCCATCAGTGAGGCGGGAAACAGGGGCGCCAGCTCCTACGAGCAGTACTTC. This chain joins TRBV10-3 and TRBJ2-7, with D possibly being TRBD1 (7 bases). The CDR3 loop spans 18 amino acids. V lost 2 bases to trimming and J lost 0 bases, with 20 bases between them. CDR1 and CDR2 from the germline V gene are ENHRY and SYGVKD.

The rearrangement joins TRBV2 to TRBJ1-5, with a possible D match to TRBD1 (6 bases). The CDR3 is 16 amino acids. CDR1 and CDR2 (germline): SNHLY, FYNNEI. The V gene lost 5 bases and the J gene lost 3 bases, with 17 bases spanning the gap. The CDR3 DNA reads TGTGCCAGCAGTCTAGACGCAGGACAGATCAATCAGCCCCAGCATTTT. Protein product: CASSLDAGQINQPQHF. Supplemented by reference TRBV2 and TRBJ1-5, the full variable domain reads EPEVTQTPSHQVTQMGQEVILRCVPISNHLYFYWYRQILGQKVEFLVSFYNNEISEKSEIFDDQFSVERPDGSNFTLKIRSTKLEDSAMYFCASSLDAGQINQPQHFGDGTRLSIL.

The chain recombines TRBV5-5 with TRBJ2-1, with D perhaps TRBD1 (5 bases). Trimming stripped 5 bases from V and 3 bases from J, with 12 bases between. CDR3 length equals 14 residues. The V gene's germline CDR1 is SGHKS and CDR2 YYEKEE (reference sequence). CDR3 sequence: CASRLTENYNEQFF. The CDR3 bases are TGTGCCAGCAGGCTGACAGAGAACTACAATGAGCAGTTCTTC.

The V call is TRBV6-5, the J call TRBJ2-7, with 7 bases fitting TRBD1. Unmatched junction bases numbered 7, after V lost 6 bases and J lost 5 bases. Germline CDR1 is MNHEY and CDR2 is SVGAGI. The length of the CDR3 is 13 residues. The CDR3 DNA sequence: TGTGCCAGCAGCCGAGACAGGGCCAACGAGCAGTACTTC. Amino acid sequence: CASSRDRANEQYF.

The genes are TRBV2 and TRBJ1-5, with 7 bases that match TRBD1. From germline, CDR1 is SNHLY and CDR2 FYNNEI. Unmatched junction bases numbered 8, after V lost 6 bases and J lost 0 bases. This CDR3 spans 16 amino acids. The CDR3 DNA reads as TGTGCCAGCAGCGGGATTGGACAGGCTAGCAATCAGCCCCAGCATTTT. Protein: CASSGIGQASNQPQHF.

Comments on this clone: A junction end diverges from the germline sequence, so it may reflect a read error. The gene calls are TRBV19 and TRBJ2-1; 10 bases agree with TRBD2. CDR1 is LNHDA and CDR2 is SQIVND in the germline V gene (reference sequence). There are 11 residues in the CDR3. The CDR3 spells CASRGGTSEIF. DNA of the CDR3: TGTGCCAGTAGGGGCGGGACTAGCGAGATCTTC. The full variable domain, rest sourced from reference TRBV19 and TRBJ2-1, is DGGITQSPKYLFRKEGQNVTLSCEQNLNHDAMYWYRQDPGQGLRLIYYSQIVNDFQKGDIAEGYSVSREKKESFPLTVTSAQKNPTAFYLCASRGGTSEIFGPGTRLTVL.

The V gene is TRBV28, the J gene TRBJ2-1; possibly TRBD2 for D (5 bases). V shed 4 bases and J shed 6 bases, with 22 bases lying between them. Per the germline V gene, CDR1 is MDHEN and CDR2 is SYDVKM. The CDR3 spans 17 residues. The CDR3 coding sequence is TGTGCCAGCAGTTCCCGGAAGACTCGGGGTACCCTCAATGAGCAGTTCTTC. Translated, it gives CASSSRKTRGTLNEQFF.